This T cell receptor beta chain was recorded in a study of blood T cell repertoires in COVID-19. The overall study: COVID-19 samples, acute and convalescent, were from the United States, Italy and Spain. T cells, B-cell-depleted T cells, or PBMCs provided the cDNA or gDNA that served as material.

Authors' methods: Amplified reference gene primers provided the basis for estimating nucleated cell counts. Profiling relied on immunoSEQ multiplex PCR, and the TCRdb table lists in-frame clones only, not all of them. The D gene and trimming were derived from the DNA, and the V and J assignments and clone size from that table. The sample has 150,000 to 200,000 clones, about 90% seen once. This clone occurred once. The TCR sequence derives from a man aged 50 or older with acute or convalescent COVID-19. Material: peripheral blood.

The CDR3, as DNA: TGTGCCAGCAGATCCCGGGACAGGTCGGAGCTAGCCCTCCACTTT. Translating it yields CASRSRDRSELALHF. The genes are TRBV2 and TRBJ1-6, with 8 bases matching TRBD1. Germline CDR1 is SNHLY and CDR2 is FYNNEI. V shed 6 bases, J shed 14 bases, and the junction held 15 bases outside the gene matches. CDR3 size: 15 residues.